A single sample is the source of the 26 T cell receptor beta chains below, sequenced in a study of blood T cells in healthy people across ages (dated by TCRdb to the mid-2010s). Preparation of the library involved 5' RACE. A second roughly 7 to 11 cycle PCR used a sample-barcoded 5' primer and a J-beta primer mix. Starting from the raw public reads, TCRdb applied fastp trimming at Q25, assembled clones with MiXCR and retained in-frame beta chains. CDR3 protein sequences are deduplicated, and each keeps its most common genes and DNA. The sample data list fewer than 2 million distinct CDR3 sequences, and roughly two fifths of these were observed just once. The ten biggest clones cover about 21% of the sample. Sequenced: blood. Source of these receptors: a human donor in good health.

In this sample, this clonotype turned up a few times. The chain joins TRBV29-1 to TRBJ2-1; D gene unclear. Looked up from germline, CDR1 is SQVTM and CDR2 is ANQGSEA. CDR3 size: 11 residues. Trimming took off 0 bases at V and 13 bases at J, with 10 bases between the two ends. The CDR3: CSVEDVRDQFF. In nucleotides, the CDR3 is TGCAGCGTTGAAGATGTGAGAGACCAGTTCTTC.

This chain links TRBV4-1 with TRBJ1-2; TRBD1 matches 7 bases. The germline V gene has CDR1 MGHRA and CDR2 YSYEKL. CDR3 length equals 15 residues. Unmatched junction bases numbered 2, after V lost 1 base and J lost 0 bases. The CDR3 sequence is CASSQGQGPNYGYTF. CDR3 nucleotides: TGCGCCAGCAGCCAAGGACAGGGCCCTAACTATGGCTACACCTTC.

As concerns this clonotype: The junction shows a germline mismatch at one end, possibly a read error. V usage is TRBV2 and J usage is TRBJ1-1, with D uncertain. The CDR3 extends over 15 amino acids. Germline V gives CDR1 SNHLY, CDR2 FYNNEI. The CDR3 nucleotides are TGTGCCAGCAGTGATTTGAGAGGCATGAACACTGAGGCTTTCTTT. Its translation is CASSDLRGMNTEAFF.

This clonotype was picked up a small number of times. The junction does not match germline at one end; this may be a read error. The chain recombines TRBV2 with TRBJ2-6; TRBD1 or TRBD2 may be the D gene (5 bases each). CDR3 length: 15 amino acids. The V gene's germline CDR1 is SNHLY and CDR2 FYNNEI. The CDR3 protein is CTSPRGSAGANVLTF. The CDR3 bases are TGTACCAGCCCGAGGGGATCCGCCGGGGCCAACGTCCTGACTTTC.

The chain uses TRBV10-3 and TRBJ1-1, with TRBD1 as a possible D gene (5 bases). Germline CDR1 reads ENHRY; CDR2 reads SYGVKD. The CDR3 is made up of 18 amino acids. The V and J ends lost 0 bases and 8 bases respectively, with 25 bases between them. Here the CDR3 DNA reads TGTGCCATCAGTGAGTCGGTGAAACTCCGAACAGGCCAACCCGAAGCTTTCTTT. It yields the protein CAISESVKLRTGQPEAFF.

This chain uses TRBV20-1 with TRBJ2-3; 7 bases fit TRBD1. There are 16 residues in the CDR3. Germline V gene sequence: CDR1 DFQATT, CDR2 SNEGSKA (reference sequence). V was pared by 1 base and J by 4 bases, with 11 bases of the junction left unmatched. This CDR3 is CSARALDRVEADTQYF. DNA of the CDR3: TGCAGTGCTAGAGCTCTCGACAGGGTTGAGGCAGATACGCAGTATTTT.

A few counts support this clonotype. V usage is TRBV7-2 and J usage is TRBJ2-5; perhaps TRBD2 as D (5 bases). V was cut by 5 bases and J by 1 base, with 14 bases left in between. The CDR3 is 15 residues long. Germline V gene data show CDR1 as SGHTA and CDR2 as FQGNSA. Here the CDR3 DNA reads TGTGCCAGCAGCCCCCCGACCGGGATCCAAGAGACCCAGTACTTC. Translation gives CASSPPTGIQETQYF.

CDR3 amino acids: CSVRQGGNQPQHF. The DNA for the CDR3 is TGCAGCGTGCGACAGGGAGGTAATCAGCCCCAGCATTTT. V and J are TRBV29-1 and TRBJ1-5, with 7 bases that match TRBD1. CDR1 SQVTM and CDR2 ANQGSEA come from the germline V gene. This CDR3 comprises 13 residues. Unmatched junction bases numbered 6, after V lost 6 bases and J lost 4 bases.

This CDR3 reads CASSIPRQSFYGYTF. The CDR3 DNA sequence: TGTGCCAGTAGTATCCCCAGACAGAGCTTTTATGGCTACACCTTC. This rearrangement joins TRBV19 to TRBJ1-2; tentatively, D is TRBD1 (5 bases). This CDR3 spans 15 amino acids. V was shortened by 3 bases and J by 5 bases, with 16 bases between the two germline ends. Per germline, CDR1 LNHDA and CDR2 SQIVND (reference sequence).

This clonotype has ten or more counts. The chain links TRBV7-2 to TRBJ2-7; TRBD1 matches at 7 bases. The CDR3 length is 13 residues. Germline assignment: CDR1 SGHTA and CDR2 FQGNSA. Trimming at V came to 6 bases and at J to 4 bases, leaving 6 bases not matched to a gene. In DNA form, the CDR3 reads TGTGCCAGCAGTCTAAGGGGGCTGTACGAGCAGTACTTC. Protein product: CASSLRGLYEQYF.

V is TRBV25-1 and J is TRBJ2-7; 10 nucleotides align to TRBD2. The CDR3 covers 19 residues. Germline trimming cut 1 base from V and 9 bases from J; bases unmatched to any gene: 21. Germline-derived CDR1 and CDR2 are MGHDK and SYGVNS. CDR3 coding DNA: TGTGCCAGCAGTGAATTGTACCCCTCTAGCGGGGGAATTCCTACGAGGCAGTACTTC. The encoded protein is CASSELYPSSGGIPTRQYF.

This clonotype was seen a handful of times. The CDR3 protein is CSASTGLDYGYTF. In nucleotides, the CDR3 is TGCAGTGCTAGTACAGGGTTGGACTATGGCTACACCTTC. The chain links TRBV20-1 to TRBJ1-2; D may be TRBD1 (6 bases). The CDR3 length is 13 residues. V was cut by 3 bases and J by 3 bases, with 11 bases left in between. Per germline, CDR1 DFQATT and CDR2 SNEGSKA (reference sequence).

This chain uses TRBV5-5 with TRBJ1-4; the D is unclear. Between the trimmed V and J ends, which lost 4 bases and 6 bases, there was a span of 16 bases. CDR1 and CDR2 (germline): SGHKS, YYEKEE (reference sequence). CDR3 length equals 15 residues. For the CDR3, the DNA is TGTGCCAGCAGCCGCGAGGGTGAGGAATATGAAAAACTGTTTTTT. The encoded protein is CASSREGEEYEKLFF.

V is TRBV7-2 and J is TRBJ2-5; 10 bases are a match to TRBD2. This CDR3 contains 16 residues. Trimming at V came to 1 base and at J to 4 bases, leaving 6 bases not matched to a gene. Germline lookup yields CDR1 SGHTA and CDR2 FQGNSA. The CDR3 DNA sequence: TGTGCCAGCAGCTTAGTCCCAGCGGGGGGGCGAGAGACCCAGTACTTC. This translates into CASSLVPAGGRETQYF.

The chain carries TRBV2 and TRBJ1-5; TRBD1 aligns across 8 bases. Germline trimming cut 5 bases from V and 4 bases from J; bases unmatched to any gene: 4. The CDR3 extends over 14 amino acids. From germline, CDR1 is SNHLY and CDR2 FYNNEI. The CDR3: CASSQQGANQPQHF. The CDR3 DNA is TGTGCCAGCAGTCAGCAGGGGGCAAATCAGCCCCAGCATTTT.

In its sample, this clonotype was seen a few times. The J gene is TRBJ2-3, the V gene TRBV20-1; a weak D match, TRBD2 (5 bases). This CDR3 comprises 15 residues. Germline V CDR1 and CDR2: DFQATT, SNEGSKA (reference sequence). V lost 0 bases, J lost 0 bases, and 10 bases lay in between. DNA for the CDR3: TGCAGTGCTAGAGATCCGGAGGTTAGCACAGATACGCAGTATTTT. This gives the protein CSARDPEVSTDTQYF.

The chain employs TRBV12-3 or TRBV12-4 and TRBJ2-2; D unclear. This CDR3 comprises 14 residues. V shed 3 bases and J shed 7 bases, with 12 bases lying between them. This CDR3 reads CASSFSEGNGELFF. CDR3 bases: TGTGCCAGCAGTTTTTCCGAAGGGAACGGGGAGCTGTTTTTT.

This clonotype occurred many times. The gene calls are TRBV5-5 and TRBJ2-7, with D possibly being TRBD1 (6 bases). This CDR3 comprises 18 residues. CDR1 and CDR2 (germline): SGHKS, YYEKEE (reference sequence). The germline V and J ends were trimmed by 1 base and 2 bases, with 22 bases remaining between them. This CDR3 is CASSLIAALGGTPYEQYF. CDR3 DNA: TGTGCCAGCAGCTTGATAGCCGCTTTAGGGGGTACACCCTACGAGCAGTACTTC.

The CDR3 here is CATSPWALASTDTQYF. CDR3 sequence (DNA): TGTGCCACCTCCCCCTGGGCGCTTGCTAGCACAGATACGCAGTATTTT. The chain links TRBV12-3 or TRBV12-4 to TRBJ2-3; D call uncertain. The CDR3 spans 16 residues. V dropped 10 bases and J dropped 0 bases, with 20 bases sitting between them.

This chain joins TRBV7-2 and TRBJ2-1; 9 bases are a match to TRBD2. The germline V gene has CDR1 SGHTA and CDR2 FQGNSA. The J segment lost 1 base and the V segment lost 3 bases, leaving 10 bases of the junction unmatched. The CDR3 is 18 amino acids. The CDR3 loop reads CASSLKIAGDSSYNEQFF. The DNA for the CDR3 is TGTGCCAGCAGCTTGAAGATAGCGGGGGACTCTTCCTACAATGAGCAGTTCTTC.

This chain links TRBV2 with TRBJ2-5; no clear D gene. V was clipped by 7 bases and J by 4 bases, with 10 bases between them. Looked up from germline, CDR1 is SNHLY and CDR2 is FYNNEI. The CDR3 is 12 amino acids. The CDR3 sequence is CASNGVRETQYF. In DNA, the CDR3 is TGTGCCAGCAATGGGGTCCGAGAGACCCAGTACTTC.

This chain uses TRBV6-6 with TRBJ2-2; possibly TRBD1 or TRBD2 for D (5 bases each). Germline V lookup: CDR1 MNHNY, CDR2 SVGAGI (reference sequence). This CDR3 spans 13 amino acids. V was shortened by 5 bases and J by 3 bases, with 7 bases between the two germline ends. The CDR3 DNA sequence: TGTGCCAGCAGTATGGGGGACACCGGGGAGCTGTTTTTT. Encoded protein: CASSMGDTGELFF.

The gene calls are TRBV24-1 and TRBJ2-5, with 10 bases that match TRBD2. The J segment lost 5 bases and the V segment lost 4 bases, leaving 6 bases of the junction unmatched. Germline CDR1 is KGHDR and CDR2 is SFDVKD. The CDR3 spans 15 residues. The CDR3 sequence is CATSDASGGRETQYF. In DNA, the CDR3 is TGTGCCACCAGTGACGCTAGCGGGGGTCGGGAGACCCAGTACTTC.

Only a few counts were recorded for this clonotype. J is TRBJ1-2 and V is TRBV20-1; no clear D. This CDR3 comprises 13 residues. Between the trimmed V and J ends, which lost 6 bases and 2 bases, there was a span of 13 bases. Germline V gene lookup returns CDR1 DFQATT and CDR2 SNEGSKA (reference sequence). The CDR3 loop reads CSAPRVRNYGYTF. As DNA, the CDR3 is TGCAGTGCCCCTAGGGTTAGAAACTATGGCTACACCTTC.

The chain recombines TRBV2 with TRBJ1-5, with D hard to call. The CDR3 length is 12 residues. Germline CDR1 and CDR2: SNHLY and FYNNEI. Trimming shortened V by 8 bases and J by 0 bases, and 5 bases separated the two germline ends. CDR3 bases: TGTGCCAGCGACTCTAGCAATCAGCCCCAGCATTTT. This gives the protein CASDSSNQPQHF.

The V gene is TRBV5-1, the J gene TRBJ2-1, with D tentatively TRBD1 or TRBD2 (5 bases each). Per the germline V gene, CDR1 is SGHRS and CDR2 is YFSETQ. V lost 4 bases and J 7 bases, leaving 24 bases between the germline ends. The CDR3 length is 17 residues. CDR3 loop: CASSAGTGPGESNEQFF. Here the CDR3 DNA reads TGCGCCAGCAGCGCGGGTACGGGGCCCGGGGAGTCAAATGAGCAGTTCTTC.